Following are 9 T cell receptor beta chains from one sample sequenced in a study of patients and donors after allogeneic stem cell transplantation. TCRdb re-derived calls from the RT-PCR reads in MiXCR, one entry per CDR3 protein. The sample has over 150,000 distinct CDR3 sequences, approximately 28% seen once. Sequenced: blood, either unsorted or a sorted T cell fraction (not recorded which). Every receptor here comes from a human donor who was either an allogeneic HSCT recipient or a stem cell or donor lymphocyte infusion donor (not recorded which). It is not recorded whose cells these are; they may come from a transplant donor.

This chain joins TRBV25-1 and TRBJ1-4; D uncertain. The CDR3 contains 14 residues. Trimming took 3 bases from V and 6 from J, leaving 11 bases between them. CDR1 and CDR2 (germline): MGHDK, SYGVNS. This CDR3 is CASSDEVGDEKLFF. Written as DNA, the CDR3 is TGTGCCAGCAGTGACGAGGTAGGAGATGAAAAACTGTTTTTT.

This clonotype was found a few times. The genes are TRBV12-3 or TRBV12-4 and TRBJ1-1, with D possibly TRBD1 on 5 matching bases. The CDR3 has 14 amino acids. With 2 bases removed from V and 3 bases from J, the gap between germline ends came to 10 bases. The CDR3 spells CASSLSRAHTEAFF. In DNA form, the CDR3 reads TGTGCCAGCAGTTTAAGCAGGGCCCACACTGAAGCTTTCTTT.

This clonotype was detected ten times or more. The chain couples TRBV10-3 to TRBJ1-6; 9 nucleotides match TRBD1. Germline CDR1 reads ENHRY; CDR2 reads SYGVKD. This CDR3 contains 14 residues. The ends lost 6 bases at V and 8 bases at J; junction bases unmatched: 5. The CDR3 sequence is CAISLRTGDSPLHF. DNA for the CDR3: TGTGCCATCAGCCTTAGGACAGGGGATTCACCCCTCCACTTT.

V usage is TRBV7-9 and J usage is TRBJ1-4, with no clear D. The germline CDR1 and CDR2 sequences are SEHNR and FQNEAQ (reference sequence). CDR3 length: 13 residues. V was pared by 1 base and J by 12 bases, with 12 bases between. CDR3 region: CASSLEAALELFF. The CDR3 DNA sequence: TGTGCCAGCAGCTTAGAGGCAGCCCTAGAACTGTTTTTT.

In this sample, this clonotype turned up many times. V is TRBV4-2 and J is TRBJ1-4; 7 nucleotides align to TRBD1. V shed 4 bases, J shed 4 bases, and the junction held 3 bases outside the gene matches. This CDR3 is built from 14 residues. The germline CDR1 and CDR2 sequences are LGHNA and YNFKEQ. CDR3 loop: CASSPRDSNEKLFF. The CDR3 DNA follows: TGTGCCAGCAGCCCTCGGGACAGTAATGAAAAACTGTTTTTT.

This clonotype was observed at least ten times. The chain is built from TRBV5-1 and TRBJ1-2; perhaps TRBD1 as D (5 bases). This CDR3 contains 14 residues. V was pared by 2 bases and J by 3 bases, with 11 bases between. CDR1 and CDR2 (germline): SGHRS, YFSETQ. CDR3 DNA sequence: TGCGCCAGCAGCTTCAGGACAAAAGACTATGGCTACACCTTC. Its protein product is CASSFRTKDYGYTF.

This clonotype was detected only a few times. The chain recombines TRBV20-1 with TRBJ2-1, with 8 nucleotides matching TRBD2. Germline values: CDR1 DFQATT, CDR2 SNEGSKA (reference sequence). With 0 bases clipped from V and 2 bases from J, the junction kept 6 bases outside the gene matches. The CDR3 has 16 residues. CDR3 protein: CSARDRSGSTYNEQFF. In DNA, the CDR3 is TGCAGTGCTAGAGATCGAAGCGGGAGCACCTACAATGAGCAGTTCTTC.

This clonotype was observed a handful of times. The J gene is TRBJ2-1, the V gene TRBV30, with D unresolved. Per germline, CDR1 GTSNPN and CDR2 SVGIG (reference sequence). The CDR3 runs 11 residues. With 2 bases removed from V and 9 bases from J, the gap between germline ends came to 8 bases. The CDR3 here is CAWSKGIEQFF. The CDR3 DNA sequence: TGTGCCTGGAGTAAAGGCATTGAGCAGTTCTTC.

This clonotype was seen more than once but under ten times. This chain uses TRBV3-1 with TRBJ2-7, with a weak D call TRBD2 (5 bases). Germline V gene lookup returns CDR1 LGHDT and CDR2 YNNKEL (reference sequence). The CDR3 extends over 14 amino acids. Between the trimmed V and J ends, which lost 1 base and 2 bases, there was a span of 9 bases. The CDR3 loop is CASSQATSAYEQYF. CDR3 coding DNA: TGTGCCAGCAGCCAAGCTACTAGTGCCTACGAGCAGTACTTC.